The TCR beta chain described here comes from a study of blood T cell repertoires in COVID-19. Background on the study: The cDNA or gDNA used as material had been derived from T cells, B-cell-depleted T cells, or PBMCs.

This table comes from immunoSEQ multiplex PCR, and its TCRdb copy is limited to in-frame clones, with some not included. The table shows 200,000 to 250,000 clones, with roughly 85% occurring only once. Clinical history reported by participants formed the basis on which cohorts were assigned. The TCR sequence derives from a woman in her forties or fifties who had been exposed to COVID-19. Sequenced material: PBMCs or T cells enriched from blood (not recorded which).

CDR3 nucleotides: TGCAGCGTTTCAGGGGGCCAATGGAATGAGCAGTTCTTC. Translated: CSVSGGQWNEQFF. V usage is TRBV29-1 and J usage is TRBJ2-1, with 8 positions matching TRBD1. CDR3 length equals 13 residues. Germline V gene data show CDR1 as SQVTM and CDR2 as ANQGSEA. V lost 5 bases, J lost 7 bases, and 7 bases stayed unmatched.